A single sample gave rise to the 8 T cell receptor beta chains below, sequenced in a study of spatial heterogeneity in lung cancer. The time point was: sample taken at primary tumor resection. No antigens are known for them. TCRdb ran MiXCR on the 5' RACE reads and lists one entry per CDR3 protein. The table records approximately 94,000 distinct CDR3 sequences, about 4.4% of them present only once. Study results and limitations: One measure, the expanded intratumoral alpha and beta TCR count, tracked tumor mutation counts.

The starting material was lung tumor tissue, obtained at surgery. The origin of the receptors is a male donor with early-stage non-small cell lung cancer.

This clonotype occurred a few times. The chain carries TRBV7-9 and TRBJ1-1; no clear D. This CDR3 comprises 12 residues. V was shortened by 4 bases and J by 7 bases, with 10 bases between the two germline ends. The germline gives CDR1 SEHNR, CDR2 FQNEAQ (reference sequence). The CDR3 DNA is TGTGCCAGCAGCTCAGTCGCGCATGAAGCTTTCTTT. As protein: CASSSVAHEAFF.

At least ten counts were recorded for this clonotype. This chain connects TRBV29-1 to TRBJ2-5; TRBD2 agrees at 14 bases. CDR3 length: 18 residues. From germline, CDR1 is SQVTM and CDR2 ANQGSEA. The V segment lost 6 bases and the J segment 5 bases; nucleotides outside the gene matches: 17. CDR3 sequence reads: CSVLTLPGLAGVGETQYF. In nucleotides, the CDR3 is TGCAGCGTCCTAACCCTACCGGGACTAGCGGGAGTCGGGGAGACCCAGTACTTC.

This chain joins TRBV5-4 and TRBJ2-1; D uncertain. With 4 bases removed from V and 7 bases from J, the gap between germline ends came to 18 bases. This CDR3 is 15 amino acids long. From germline, CDR1 is SGHNT and CDR2 YYREEE (reference sequence). CDR3 coding DNA: TGTGCCAGCAGCCTTCTCGGTACGGCCACTAATGAGCAGTTCTTC. Protein: CASSLLGTATNEQFF.

This clonotype has ten or more counts. The chain uses TRBV6-4 and TRBJ1-1; no firm D call. The germline V gene has CDR1 MRHNA and CDR2 SNTAGT. The V and J ends lost 6 bases and 5 bases respectively, with 19 bases between them. The CDR3 has 15 residues. The CDR3 reads CASSPRLSGWTEAFF. CDR3 coding DNA: TGTGCCAGCAGCCCTCGACTGAGCGGCTGGACTGAAGCTTTCTTT.

Many counts were recorded for this clonotype. The rearrangement links TRBV28 to TRBJ2-1, with 16 bases lining up with TRBD2. Germline assignment: CDR1 MDHEN and CDR2 SYDVKM. The ends lost 6 bases at V and 9 bases at J; junction bases unmatched: 8. The CDR3 has 16 residues. The chain's CDR3 is CASSAGLAGGIGEQFF. Written as DNA, the CDR3 is TGTGCCAGCAGCGCGGGACTAGCGGGAGGGATAGGTGAGCAGTTCTTC.

This clonotype was counted only a few times. The junction departs from the called germline gene at one end, perhaps through a read error. This sequence joins TRBV6-1 and TRBJ2-7, with 9 bases that match TRBD1. CDR3 length: 14 amino acids. CDR1 is MNHNS and CDR2 is SASEGT in the germline V gene. The CDR3 DNA reads as TGTGCCAGCGGTGAGGACAGGGGCCCCTACGAGCAGTACTTC. Its protein product is CASGEDRGPYEQYF.

The genes are TRBV20-1 and TRBJ2-6; D tentatively fits TRBD1 or TRBD2 (5 bases each). Germline CDR1 reads DFQATT; CDR2 reads SNEGSKA (reference sequence). Trimming took 4 bases from V and 0 from J, leaving 13 bases between them. This CDR3 is 16 amino acids long. CDR3 in amino acids: CSATNAGSSGANVLTF. CDR3 coding DNA: TGCAGTGCTACAAATGCAGGGAGCTCTGGGGCCAACGTCCTGACTTTC.

This clonotype showed up many times. CDR3 nucleotide sequence: TGTGCCAGTAGTCTTAGCGGGGGCCGTCATGAGCAGTTCTTC. It encodes CASSLSGGRHEQFF. The chain joins TRBV19 to TRBJ2-1; 9 nucleotides match TRBD2. Germline-derived CDR1 and CDR2 are LNHDA and SQIVND (reference sequence). This CDR3 region has 14 residues. Trimming at V came to 5 bases and at J to 8 bases, leaving 7 bases not matched to a gene.